The 17 T cell receptor beta chains below come from one sample, sequenced in a study of cytomegalovirus exposure and HLA in healthy donors. The PCR contained 60 Vbeta and 13 Jbeta primers. Sequenced by immunoSEQ multiplex PCR; TCRdb stores in-frame clones only, minus some. The sample yields roughly 63,000 clones, more than 70% seen once. What was sequenced was PBMCs. These receptor sequences come from a middle-aged man in good health and CMV-seropositive.

This clone was seen only a few times. This sequence joins TRBV15 and TRBJ1-1; a weak D match, TRBD1 (5 bases). V lost 5 bases and J lost 4, with 17 bases in between. The CDR3 is 15 residues long. The V gene's germline CDR1 is LNHNV and CDR2 YYDKDF (reference sequence). The CDR3 DNA follows: TGTGCCACCAGCGGCCTCCGGGCCCAGGGCACTGAAGCTTTCTTT. This gives the protein CATSGLRAQGTEAFF.

V gene TRBV5-1 combines with J gene TRBJ2-7, with TRBD1 matching 8 bases. This CDR3 is 14 amino acids long. Trimming removed 4 bases from V and 1 base from J; junction bases left unmatched: 4. CDR1 is SGHRS, CDR2 YFSETQ, per germline. The DNA of the CDR3 is TGCGCCAGCAGCCATGGACAGGGTTCCTACGAGCAGTACTTC. This translates into CASSHGQGSYEQYF.

The CDR3 DNA reads TGTGCCAGCAGCCAGGGAGGCTACGAGCAGTACTTC. This translates into CASSQGGYEQYF. This chain uses TRBV2 with TRBJ2-7; D may be TRBD2 (6 bases). The V and J ends lost 6 bases and 3 bases respectively, with 9 bases between them. Germline-derived CDR1 and CDR2 are SNHLY and FYNNEI. The CDR3 runs 12 residues.

The table lists this clone with a count of one. The chain uses TRBV23-1 and TRBJ1-1, with D possibly being TRBD1 (5 bases). Being an ORF, TRBV23-1 has a function that is uncertain. This CDR3 contains 13 residues. V lost 5 bases, J lost 1 base, and 8 bases lay in between. The CDR3 sequence: CASSGGSNTEAFF. The DNA for the CDR3 is TGCGCCAGCAGTGGGGGGTCGAACACTGAAGCTTTCTTT.

Concerning this clone: Other nucleotide sequences in the sample specify the same CDR3. This chain uses TRBV10-3 with TRBJ1-5, with D maybe TRBD1 (5 bases). This CDR3 contains 14 residues. Trimming removed 0 bases at V and 4 bases at J, with 7 bases between. From germline, CDR1 is ENHRY and CDR2 SYGVKD. The CDR3 nucleotides read TGTGCCATCAGTGAGTCAACAGGAAATCAGCCCCAGCATTTT. It translates to CAISESTGNQPQHF.

The chain joins TRBV29-1 to TRBJ1-2; D may be TRBD1 (6 bases). V was shortened by 6 bases and J by 8 bases, with 16 bases between the two germline ends. The CDR3 is made up of 12 amino acids. Germline lookup yields CDR1 SQVTM and CDR2 ANQGSEA. The CDR3: CSVLHGTKGYTF. As DNA, the CDR3 is TGCAGCGTACTCCACGGGACAAAAGGCTACACCTTC.

As DNA, the CDR3 is TGTGCCAGCAGTACCCAGGGACAGGGCGGCGAGCAGTACTTC. It is translated as CASSTQGQGGEQYF. This chain connects TRBV28 to TRBJ2-7, with 9 bases that match TRBD1. Germline assignment: CDR1 MDHEN and CDR2 SYDVKM. J was trimmed by 6 bases and V by 5 bases; bases with no gene match: 8. This CDR3 comprises 14 residues.

The chain recombines TRBV6-4 with TRBJ2-2; D gene unclear. Trimming left V 4 bases short and J 0 bases short, with 6 bases between. The CDR3 is made up of 14 amino acids. Germline V gene lookup returns CDR1 MRHNA and CDR2 SNTAGT. This chain's CDR3 is CASSVLSNTGELFF. For the CDR3, the DNA is TGTGCCAGCAGTGTACTATCGAACACCGGGGAGCTGTTTTTT.

The chain is built from TRBV10-2 and TRBJ1-6; 8 bases are a match to TRBD1. CDR1 and CDR2 (germline): WSHSY, SAAADI. V gave up 9 bases and J gave up 10 bases; unmatched junction bases: 11. CDR3 length: 14 amino acids. The CDR3: CASRAAGGLSPLHF. CDR3 bases: TGCGCCAGTCGTGCGGCAGGGGGCTTATCACCCCTCCACTTT.

The rearrangement joins TRBV2 to TRBJ1-2; D perhaps matches TRBD1 (6 bases). Trimming cost V 2 bases and J 2 bases, with 15 bases left between them. Germline CDR1 is SNHLY and CDR2 is FYNNEI. The CDR3 is made up of 16 amino acids. The CDR3 sequence: CASSETPFGQNYGYTF. The CDR3 DNA sequence: TGTGCCAGCAGTGAAACCCCCTTTGGACAGAACTATGGCTACACCTTC.

The chain is built from TRBV11-2 and TRBJ1-4; TRBD1 matches 7 bases. V trimming: 5 bases; J trimming: 6 bases; junction bases outside the gene matches: 9. This CDR3 contains 15 residues. The V gene's germline CDR1 is SGHAT and CDR2 FQNNGV. The CDR3 region has the DNA TGTGCCAGCAGCCTTTCACGACAGGGCTATGAAAAACTGTTTTTT. It yields the protein CASSLSRQGYEKLFF.

By share, this clone ranks as medium-sized. The rearrangement uses TRBV30 and TRBJ2-7, with TRBD2 identical over 12 bases. The CDR3 sequence is 14 residues long. Trimming took 4 bases from V and 5 from J; bases not matched to a gene: 6. Germline-derived CDR1 and CDR2 are GTSNPN and SVGIG (reference sequence). The DNA of the CDR3 is TGTGCCTGGACGACTAGCGGGAGTAAGGACGAGCAGTACTTC. Encoded protein: CAWTTSGSKDEQYF.

A remark on this clone: At the DNA level, this CDR3 is encoded by other sequences in the same sample as well. The rearrangement joins TRBV5-1 to TRBJ1-1; D not certain. The CDR3 length is 13 residues. Trimming removed 0 bases at V and 1 base at J, with 4 bases between. Germline loops: CDR1 SGHRS, CDR2 YFSETQ. The DNA of the CDR3 is TGCGCCAGCAGCTTGGCCGGGAACACTGAAGCTTTCTTT. Its translation is CASSLAGNTEAFF.

Remarks on this clone: This specimen includes other DNA sequences encoding the same CDR3. This rearrangement joins TRBV29-1 to TRBJ2-7, with 7 bases fitting TRBD2. Germline V CDR1 and CDR2: SQVTM, ANQGSEA. The CDR3 contains 14 residues. The V and J ends lost 6 bases and 7 bases, in that order; junction bases with no gene match: 15. The CDR3 DNA is TGCAGCGTCGTTTCGGGGCGAGCAGCGGGGGAGCAGTACTTC. The encoded protein is CSVVSGRAAGEQYF.

The chain recombines TRBV5-1 with TRBJ1-2; D is possibly TRBD1 (5 bases). The CDR3 contains 15 residues. CDR1 is SGHRS, CDR2 YFSETQ, per germline. Trimming pared 0 bases from V and 5 bases from J, leaving 14 bases between. CDR3: CASSLDGREVYGYTF. CDR3 sequence (DNA): TGCGCCAGCAGCTTGGATGGCAGGGAGGTATATGGCTACACCTTC.

The chain links TRBV11-2 to TRBJ2-3; 7 nucleotides line up with TRBD1. In germline, CDR1 is SGHAT, CDR2 FQNNGV. The ends lost 4 bases at V and 1 base at J; junction bases unmatched: 5. This CDR3 comprises 15 residues. This chain's CDR3 is CASSSPTGGTDTQYF. For the CDR3, the DNA is TGTGCCAGCAGCTCCCCCACAGGGGGCACAGATACGCAGTATTTT.

Points on this clone: No conserved phenylalanine or tryptophan ends this CDR3, so it is likely a read error. This chain links TRBV25-1 with TRBJ1-4, with D possibly being TRBD1 (5 bases). Deletions cut 8 bases from V and 7 bases from J, with 20 bases between. There are 15 residues in the CDR3. Per the germline V gene, CDR1 is MGHDK and CDR2 is SYGVNS. CDR3 DNA: TGTGCCAGCTCCCTGTCCAGGGATGTTCGTGAAAAACTGTTTGTT. Its protein is CASSLSRDVREKLFV.